This TCR beta chain was sequenced for a study of brain T cells in children with intractable seizures. General study points: Pre- and post-surgery blood differed in depth, so pre-surgery absences may be undersampling.

TCRdb's table, derived via immunoSEQ multiplex PCR, lists solely in-frame clones and lacks some. The table shows 300,000 to 400,000 clones, with about 93% occurring only once. The time point is: blood from clinic visit 5 months post-surgery; TSC patient then seizure free. Sequencing was limited to surgery cases with top T cell transcript signatures in brain tissue. Patients received at least one anti-epileptic drug before surgery. CDR3 size: 14 residues. Germline CDR1 and CDR2: KGHSH and LQKENI. V shed 6 bases, J shed 11 bases, and the junction held 10 bases outside the gene matches. Concerning this clone itself: Antigen unknown.

The chain employs TRBV18 and TRBJ1-6; 7 bases agree with TRBD1. The TCR was taken from a boy younger than two with tuberous sclerosis and intractable seizures. Sequences were derived from peripheral blood, sampled roughly 5 months after surgery. The DNA for the CDR3 is TGTGCCAGCTCGCCCGGGACAGACAATCCACCCCTCCACTTT. Its protein is CASSPGTDNPPLHF.